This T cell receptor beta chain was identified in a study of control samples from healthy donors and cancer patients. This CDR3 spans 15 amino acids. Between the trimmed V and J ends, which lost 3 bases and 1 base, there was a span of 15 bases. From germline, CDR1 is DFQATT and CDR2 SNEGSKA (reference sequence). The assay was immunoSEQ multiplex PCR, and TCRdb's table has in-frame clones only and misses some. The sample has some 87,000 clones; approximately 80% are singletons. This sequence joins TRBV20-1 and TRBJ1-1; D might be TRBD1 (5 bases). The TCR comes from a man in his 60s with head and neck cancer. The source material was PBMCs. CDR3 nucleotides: TGCAGTGCTAGTGGGGGTTCTAATCAGAACACTGAAGCTTTCTTT. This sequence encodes CSASGGSNQNTEAFF.